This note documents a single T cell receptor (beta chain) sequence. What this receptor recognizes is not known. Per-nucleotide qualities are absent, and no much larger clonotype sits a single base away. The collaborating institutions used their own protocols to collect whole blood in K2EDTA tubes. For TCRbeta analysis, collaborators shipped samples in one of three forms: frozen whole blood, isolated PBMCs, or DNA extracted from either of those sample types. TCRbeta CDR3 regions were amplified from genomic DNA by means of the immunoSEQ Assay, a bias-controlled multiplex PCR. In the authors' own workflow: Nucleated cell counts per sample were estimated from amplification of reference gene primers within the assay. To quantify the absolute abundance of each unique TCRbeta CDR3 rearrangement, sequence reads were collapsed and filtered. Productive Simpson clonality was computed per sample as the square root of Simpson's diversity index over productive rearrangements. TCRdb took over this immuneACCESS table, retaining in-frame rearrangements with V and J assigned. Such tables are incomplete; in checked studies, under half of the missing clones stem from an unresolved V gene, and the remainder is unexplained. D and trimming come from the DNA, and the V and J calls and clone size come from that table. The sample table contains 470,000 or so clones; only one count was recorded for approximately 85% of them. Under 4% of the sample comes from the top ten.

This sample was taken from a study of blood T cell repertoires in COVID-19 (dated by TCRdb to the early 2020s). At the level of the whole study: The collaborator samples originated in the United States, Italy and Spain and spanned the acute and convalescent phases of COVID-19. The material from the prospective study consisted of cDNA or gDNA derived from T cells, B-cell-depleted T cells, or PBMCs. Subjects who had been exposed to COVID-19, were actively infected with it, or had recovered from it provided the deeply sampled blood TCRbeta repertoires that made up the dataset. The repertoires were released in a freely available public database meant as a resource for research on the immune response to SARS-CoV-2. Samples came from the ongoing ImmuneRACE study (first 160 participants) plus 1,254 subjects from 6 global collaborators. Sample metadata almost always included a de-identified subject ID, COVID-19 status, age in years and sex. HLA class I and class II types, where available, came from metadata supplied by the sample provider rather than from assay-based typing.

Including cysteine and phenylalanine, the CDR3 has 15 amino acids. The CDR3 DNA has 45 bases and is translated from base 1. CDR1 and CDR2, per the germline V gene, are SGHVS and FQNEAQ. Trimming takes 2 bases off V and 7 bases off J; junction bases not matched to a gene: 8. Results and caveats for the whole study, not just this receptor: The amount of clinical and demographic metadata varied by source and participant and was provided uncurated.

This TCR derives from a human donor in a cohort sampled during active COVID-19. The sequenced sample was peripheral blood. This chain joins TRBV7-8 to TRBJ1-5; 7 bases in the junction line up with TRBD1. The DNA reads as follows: TGTGCCAGCAGCTTACTGACAGGGCTCCCCCAGCCCCAGCATTTT. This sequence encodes CASSLLTGLPQPQHF.